This TCR beta chain emerged from a study of T cell responses to AZD1222 COVID-19 vaccine listed by TCRdb under 2021. For the wider study: A total of approximately 240 trial participants underwent TCR sequencing, of whom about 210 received two doses of AZD1222 and around 25 received two doses of the MenACWY control vaccine. Trial participants were enrolled by age into subgroups of 18-55, 56-69 and 70-plus years, and about 150, 27 and 61 TCR-sequenced participants, respectively, were included in these subgroups.

Trimming takes 2 bases from V and 4 bases from J, and the germline ends sit 9 bases apart. From cysteine to phenylalanine, the CDR3 is 13 amino acids long. The CDR3 DNA has 39 bases and is translated from base 1. Reading the germline V gene gives CDR1 SGHRS and CDR2 YFSETQ. In regard to this clone: This receptor's antigen is unknown. Within one base of it there is no much larger clone, and no base qualities were kept.

Study-wide findings and limitations: The 56-69-year group was small, and its depth increase did not reach significance, likely because of low power. Conclusions about previously exposed vaccinees were limited because only five to seven AZD1222 recipients were SARS-CoV-2 seropositive at baseline. Participants were mostly white British and included more females than males, and it was suggested by the authors that clonal diversity may have been underestimated. After two AZD1222 doses, both the breadth and the depth of spike-specific TCRs were significantly higher than at day 0 and than in MenACWY recipients. Reportedly, close to half of the unique spike-specific TCRs recognized epitopes lying outside the regions that are mutated in the B.1.351 and B.1.1.7 variants. Because no day 14 peak-response samples were available, the repertoires could be characterized only after the peak T cell response. The whole spike protein was spanned by vaccine-associated CD4 TCRs, and dominant responses were seen in regions 160-218 and 743-854.

The CDR3 regions of human TCRbeta chains were analyzed by immunosequencing. As for the authors' bioinformatics: TCRs in the repertoires were matched against a reference library of SARS-CoV-2-specific TCRs that had been generated with the MIRA antigen-specificity platform. Breadth was defined as the fraction of unique TCRs that were SARS-CoV-2-associated. Depth was defined as the fraction of total T cells that were SARS-CoV-2-associated. Using the MIRA data, each spike-specific TCR was mapped to the spike region that the TCR reacts to and placed in a CD4 or CD8 class. Log10-transformed breadth and depth values were compared by one-way ANOVA with Sidak's multiple comparisons tests. TCRdb carries this immuneACCESS record with in-frame sequences only. Its versions omit some clonotypes, under half of them owing to an unresolved V gene in the studies checked, with the rest unexplained. V and J calls and clone size are those listed in that table; D and trimming were worked out from the DNA. This sample is represented by some 140,000 clones; 80% to 90% of them were singletons. The top ten clonotypes cover 5% to 6% of the sample.

The label giving this sample's time point can be read as: baseline before first vaccination. Reading the label with the study, this specimen's treatment or condition is: meningococcal conjugate vaccine given as trial control. Vaccinee samples came from UK trials COV001 and COV002, including a single-blind randomized controlled phase 2/3 trial of AZD1222 (ChAdOx1 nCoV-19) in healthy adults. For TCRbeta chain sequencing, PBMC samples were collected from trial participants at day 0 and at day 28 after the second dose. This clonotype was sampled from an adult in good health. The rearrangement combines TRBV5-1 with TRBJ1-2; the D segment cannot be called with confidence. The sample in question was peripheral blood, obtained on day 0 of MenACWY control vaccination. The CDR3 protein is CASSFGNLYGYTF. In nucleotide form, the sequence is TGCGCCAGCAGCTTTGGGAATCTCTATGGCTACACCTTC.